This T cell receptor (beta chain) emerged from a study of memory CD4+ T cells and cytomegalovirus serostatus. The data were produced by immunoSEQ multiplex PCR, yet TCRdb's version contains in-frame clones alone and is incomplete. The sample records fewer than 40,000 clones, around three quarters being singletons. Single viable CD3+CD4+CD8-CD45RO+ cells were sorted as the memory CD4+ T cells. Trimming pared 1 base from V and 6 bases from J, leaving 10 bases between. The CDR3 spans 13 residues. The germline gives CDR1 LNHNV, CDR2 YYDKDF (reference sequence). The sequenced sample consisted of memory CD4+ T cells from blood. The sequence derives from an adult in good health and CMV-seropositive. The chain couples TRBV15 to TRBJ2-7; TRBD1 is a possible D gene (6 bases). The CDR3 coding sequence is TGTGCCACCAGCAGAGTCCAGGGGCGCGAGCAGTACTTC. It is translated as CATSRVQGREQYF.